The 4 T cell receptor beta chains given below trace back to one sample, sequenced in a study of T-cell reconstitution after alpha-beta-depleted transplantation in children. Unique molecular identifiers were used to barcode this TCRbeta library. MiXCR, applied by TCRdb to the PCR reads, yields one record per CDR3 protein. The sample gives about 490,000 distinct CDR3 sequences, roughly a tenth of which show up once; roughly 2.1% is in the top ten. This specimen was PBMCs, taken before TCRalphabeta/CD19-depleted stem cell transplant. These receptors all stem from a child aged 2-15 years with inherited bone marrow failure, due to receive a stem cell transplant.

This clonotype was recorded at least ten times. This chain links TRBV4-1 with TRBJ2-7, with D tentatively TRBD2 (5 bases). The germline gives CDR1 MGHRA, CDR2 YSYEKL. The V end lost 4 bases, the J end lost 3 bases, and 10 bases lay between the germline ends. This CDR3 spans 13 amino acids. This CDR3 is CASSPTEGYEQYF. CDR3 DNA: TGCGCCAGCAGCCCCACCGAGGGCTACGAGCAGTACTTC.

CDR3 loop: CATARSRESTGELFF. CDR3 in DNA: TGTGCCACCGCAAGGAGCAGGGAGAGCACCGGGGAGCTGTTTTTT. The chain carries TRBV19 and TRBJ2-2; TRBD1 or TRBD2 may be the D gene (5 bases each). From germline, CDR1 is LNHDA and CDR2 SQIVND (reference sequence). The germline V and J ends were trimmed by 10 bases and 4 bases, with 19 bases remaining between them. This CDR3 region has 15 residues. Full variable domain (missing parts from reference TRBV19 and TRBJ2-2): DGGITQSPKYLFRKEGQNVTLSCEQNLNHDAMYWYRQDPGQGLRLIYYSQIVNDFQKGDIAEGYSVSREKKESFPLTVTSAQKNPTAFYLCATARSRESTGELFFGEGSRLTVL.

This clonotype was counted at least ten times. The rearrangement joins TRBV12-3 or TRBV12-4 to TRBJ2-2, with no clear D. CDR3 length: 14 residues. V was pared by 6 bases and J by 6 bases, with 14 bases between. Written as DNA, the CDR3 is TGTGCCAGCAGGCCCGGTCGAATGTCCGGGGAGCTGTTTTTT. Protein: CASRPGRMSGELFF.

This clonotype was detected many times. This chain joins TRBV5-1 and TRBJ2-2, with 8 bases matching TRBD2. Germline trimming cut 4 bases from V and 0 bases from J; bases unmatched to any gene: 5. This CDR3 is 16 amino acids long. The germline CDR1 and CDR2 sequences are SGHRS and YFSETQ. CDR3 bases: TGCGCCAGCAGCCTCGAGCGGGGGTCGAACACCGGGGAGCTGTTTTTT. Amino acids: CASSLERGSNTGELFF.